The sequence of this T cell receptor beta chain was determined in a study of OX40 agonist ivuxolimab in advanced cancers. This table comes from immunoSEQ multiplex PCR, and its TCRdb copy is limited to in-frame clones, with some not included. Among roughly 20,000 clones, about 80% were seen once, and the ten largest hold 30% to 40%. Notes on the study in general: Individuals who were partial responders at 0.1-3.0 mg/kg had clonal expansion that ranked among the lowest.

Concerning this clone itself: What it binds is not known.

Trimming removed 3 bases at V and 0 bases at J, with 2 bases between. Germline V gives CDR1 MNHEY, CDR2 SMNVEV (reference sequence). This CDR3 spans 13 amino acids. This chain connects TRBV27 to TRBJ2-2; no clear D. The specimen was CD4+ or CD8+ T cells sorted from blood, collected in a trial of the OX40 agonist ivuxolimab. The sequence came from an adult with an advanced solid tumor such as melanoma, head and neck, liver or kidney cancer. The CDR3 loop is CASSFANTGELFF. Here the CDR3 DNA reads TGTGCCAGCAGTTTCGCGAACACCGGGGAGCTGTTTTTT.